This entry lists 18 T cell receptor beta chains sequenced from one sample in a study of T cell changes during pregnancy in multiple sclerosis. Data came from immunoSEQ multiplex PCR; TCRdb stores just in-frame clones and leaves some out. The sample consists of under 75,000 clones, around nine tenths of them appearing once. The material sequenced was CD4+ T cells from peripheral blood mononuclear cells, taken after pregnancy. The source is a female donor with multiple sclerosis, enrolled in a pregnancy study.

In its sample, this clone was seen once. The rearrangement joins TRBV6-6 to TRBJ1-6, with 8 bases fitting TRBD1. Germline V lookup: CDR1 MNHNY, CDR2 SVGAGI (reference sequence). V lost 6 bases, J lost 3 bases, and 7 bases stayed unmatched. The CDR3 contains 16 residues. The CDR3 spells CASSRTGSFYNSPLHF. In nucleotides, the CDR3 is TGTGCCAGCAGCCGGACAGGGAGCTTCTATAATTCACCCCTCCACTTT.

The chain uses TRBV9 and TRBJ1-3, with a tentative D call TRBD1 (6 bases). Between the trimmed V and J ends, which lost 1 base and 0 bases, there was a span of 14 bases. CDR3 length: 17 amino acids. The V gene's germline CDR1 is SGDLS and CDR2 YYNGEE. The CDR3 protein is CASSVTGQTYSGNTIYF. For the CDR3, the DNA is TGTGCCAGCAGCGTAACAGGACAGACCTACTCTGGAAACACCATATATTTT.

V gene TRBV5-1 combines with J gene TRBJ2-7; perhaps TRBD1 as D (6 bases). Trimming stripped 3 bases from V and 2 bases from J, with 9 bases between. The V gene's germline CDR1 is SGHRS and CDR2 YFSETQ. The CDR3 sequence is 13 residues long. CDR3 loop: CASSSGQTYEQYF. The CDR3 DNA follows: TGCGCCAGCAGCTCAGGACAGACCTACGAGCAGTACTTC.

This chain connects TRBV2 to TRBJ2-7; D is possibly TRBD1 (5 bases). The CDR3 consists of 13 residues. Germline V gene sequence: CDR1 SNHLY, CDR2 FYNNEI. V was shortened by 10 bases and J by 5 bases, with 18 bases between the two germline ends. CDR3 amino acids: CATAWGPTNEQYF. Written as DNA, the CDR3 is TGTGCCACTGCCTGGGGCCCCACCAACGAGCAGTACTTC.

V gene TRBV27 combines with J gene TRBJ2-5; 9 positions match TRBD1. The J segment lost 5 bases and the V segment lost 2 bases, leaving 3 bases of the junction unmatched. Germline V gene data show CDR1 as MNHEY and CDR2 as SMNVEV (reference sequence). The CDR3 has 14 amino acids. The CDR3 spells CASSLDRGGETQYF. CDR3 DNA: TGTGCCAGCAGTTTAGACAGGGGGGGGGAGACCCAGTACTTC.

This clone was counted once. The J gene is TRBJ1-3, the V gene TRBV5-1; 10 bases map to TRBD1. The ends lost 0 bases at V and 2 bases at J; junction bases unmatched: 2. The CDR3 loop spans 16 amino acids. Per the germline V gene, CDR1 is SGHRS and CDR2 is YFSETQ. This CDR3 reads CASSLGQGATGNTIYF. As DNA, the CDR3 is TGCGCCAGCAGCTTGGGACAGGGGGCGACTGGAAACACCATATATTTT.

This clone was detected a few times. J is TRBJ1-1 and V is TRBV6-1; D call uncertain. V lost 6 bases to trimming and J lost 11 bases, with 16 bases between them. From germline, CDR1 is MNHNS and CDR2 SASEGT. The CDR3 sequence is 12 residues long. The DNA for the CDR3 is TGTGCCAGCAGGAGGGATCGCCTGGGTGCTTTCTTT. This encodes CASRRDRLGAFF.

The rearrangement uses TRBV5-4 and TRBJ2-6, with 7 bases that match TRBD2. CDR3 size: 16 residues. V gave up 3 bases and J gave up 2 bases; unmatched junction bases: 5. CDR1 is SGHNT, CDR2 YYREEE, per germline (reference sequence). CDR3 in amino acids: CASSSTSDPGANVLTF. Written as DNA, the CDR3 is TGTGCCAGCAGCTCCACTAGCGACCCTGGGGCCAACGTCCTGACTTTC.

The gene calls are TRBV5-1 and TRBJ2-2; TRBD2 is a possible D gene (6 bases). The V and J ends lost 1 base and 5 bases respectively, with 9 bases between them. The CDR3 totals 14 residues. Germline assignment: CDR1 SGHRS and CDR2 YFSETQ. The chain's CDR3 is CASSLSGDTGELFF. The CDR3 coding sequence is TGCGCCAGCAGCTTGTCGGGAGATACCGGGGAGCTGTTTTTT. Filled out from reference TRBV5-1 and TRBJ2-2, the complete variable domain reads KAGVTQTPRYLIKTRGQQVTLSCSPISGHRSVSWYQQTPGQGLQFLFEYFSETQRNKGNFPGRFSGRQFSNSRSEMNVSTLELGDSALYLCASSLSGDTGELFFGEGSRLTVL.

The rearrangement uses TRBV7-3 and TRBJ2-4; D is perhaps TRBD1 (6 bases). The CDR3 spans 13 residues. V lost 5 bases and J lost 4, with 9 bases in between. Germline values: CDR1 SGHTA, CDR2 FQGTGA. This CDR3 reads CASSTGPKNIQYF. CDR3 coding DNA: TGTGCCAGCAGCACAGGGCCTAAAAACATTCAGTACTTC.

The chain links TRBV28 to TRBJ2-1; 7 nucleotides align to TRBD2. Germline CDR1 MDHEN, CDR2 SYDVKM. Unmatched junction bases numbered 11, after V lost 6 bases and J lost 6 bases. The CDR3 consists of 15 residues. The CDR3 loop reads CASRLLWSGANEQFF. Here the CDR3 DNA reads TGTGCCAGCAGACTCCTTTGGAGCGGGGCCAATGAGCAGTTCTTC.

This chain's CDR3 is CASSLKPGEQYF. CDR3 DNA sequence: TGTGCCAGCAGCTTAAAACCGGGCGAGCAGTACTTC. V gene TRBV11-1 combines with J gene TRBJ2-7, with no clear D. The CDR3 has 12 residues. The germline CDR1 and CDR2 sequences are SGHAT and FQDESV (reference sequence). V shed 2 bases and J shed 6 bases, with 8 bases lying between them.

This chain joins TRBV30 and TRBJ1-1; a weak D match, TRBD1 (5 bases). The CDR3 is 12 amino acids. CDR1 and CDR2 from the germline V gene are GTSNPN and SVGIG (reference sequence). The V and J ends lost 5 bases and 7 bases respectively, with 14 bases between them. As DNA, the CDR3 is TGTGCCTGGGGGGGGAGGGCGGATGAAGCTTTCTTT. Translating gives CAWGGRADEAFF.

The rearrangement joins TRBV19 to TRBJ2-5, with 9 bases that match TRBD1. Germline loops: CDR1 LNHDA, CDR2 SQIVND (reference sequence). With V trimmed by 9 bases and J by 5 bases, 10 bases remained unmatched. This CDR3 has 14 residues. CDR3 DNA sequence: TGTGCCAGCACCGGGACAGGGCAGTGGGAGACCCAGTACTTC. Protein sequence: CASTGTGQWETQYF.

This rearrangement joins TRBV9 to TRBJ2-1; 13 nucleotides line up with TRBD2. The J segment lost 6 bases and the V segment lost 0 bases, leaving 9 bases of the junction unmatched. Germline V gene sequence: CDR1 SGDLS, CDR2 YYNGEE. CDR3 length equals 18 residues. Written as DNA, the CDR3 is TGTGCCAGCAGCGTAGGGACTAGCGGGAGCCCCATGGCCAATGAGCAGTTCTTC. Translation gives CASSVGTSGSPMANEQFF.

This clone was recorded once. The chain has TRBV5-6 and TRBJ1-1, with no clear D. CDR3 length: 14 amino acids. V was shortened by 4 bases and J by 5 bases, with 15 bases between the two germline ends. Germline V gene data show CDR1 as SGHDT and CDR2 as YYEEEE. The CDR3 spells CASSEEGMSTEAFF. The CDR3 DNA reads as TGTGCCAGCAGCGAGGAAGGAATGAGTACTGAAGCTTTCTTT. The variable domain in full, completed from reference TRBV5-6 and TRBJ1-1, reads DAGVTQSPTHLIKTRGQQVTLRCSPKSGHDTVSWYQQALGQGPQFIFQYYEEEERQRGNFPDRFSGHQFPNYSSELNVNALLLGDSALYLCASSEEGMSTEAFFGQGTRLTVV.

Comments on this clone: At one end, the junction sequence differs from germline, possibly due to a read error. The CDR3 sequence is CTSRYPGQPEETQYF. The CDR3 nucleotides are TGTACCAGCAGATACCCGGGACAGCCTGAAGAGACCCAGTACTTC. The chain is built from TRBV7-9 and TRBJ2-5; 7 bases align to TRBD1. Germline V CDR1 and CDR2: SEHNR, FQNEAQ (reference sequence). The length of the CDR3 is 15 residues.

The J gene is TRBJ2-2, the V gene TRBV29-1, with TRBD1 matching over 9 bases. The CDR3 runs 15 residues. The germline V gene has CDR1 SQVTM and CDR2 ANQGSEA. V lost 4 bases, J lost 7 bases, and 10 bases stayed unmatched. CDR3 in amino acids: CSVGFRTGAGGELFF. The CDR3 DNA follows: TGCAGCGTTGGATTTCGGACAGGGGCCGGCGGGGAGCTGTTTTTT.